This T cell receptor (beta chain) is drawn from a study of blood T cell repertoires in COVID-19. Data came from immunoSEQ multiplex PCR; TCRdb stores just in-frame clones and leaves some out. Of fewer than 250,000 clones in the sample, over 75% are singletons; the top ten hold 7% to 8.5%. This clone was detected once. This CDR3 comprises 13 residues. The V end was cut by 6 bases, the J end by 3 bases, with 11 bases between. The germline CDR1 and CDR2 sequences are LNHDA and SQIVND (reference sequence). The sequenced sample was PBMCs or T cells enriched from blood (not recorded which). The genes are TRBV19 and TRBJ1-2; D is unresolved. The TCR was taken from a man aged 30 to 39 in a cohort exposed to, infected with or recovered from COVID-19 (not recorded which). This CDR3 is CASRFRQDYGYTF. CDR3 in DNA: TGTGCCAGTAGGTTCAGACAAGACTATGGCTACACCTTC.